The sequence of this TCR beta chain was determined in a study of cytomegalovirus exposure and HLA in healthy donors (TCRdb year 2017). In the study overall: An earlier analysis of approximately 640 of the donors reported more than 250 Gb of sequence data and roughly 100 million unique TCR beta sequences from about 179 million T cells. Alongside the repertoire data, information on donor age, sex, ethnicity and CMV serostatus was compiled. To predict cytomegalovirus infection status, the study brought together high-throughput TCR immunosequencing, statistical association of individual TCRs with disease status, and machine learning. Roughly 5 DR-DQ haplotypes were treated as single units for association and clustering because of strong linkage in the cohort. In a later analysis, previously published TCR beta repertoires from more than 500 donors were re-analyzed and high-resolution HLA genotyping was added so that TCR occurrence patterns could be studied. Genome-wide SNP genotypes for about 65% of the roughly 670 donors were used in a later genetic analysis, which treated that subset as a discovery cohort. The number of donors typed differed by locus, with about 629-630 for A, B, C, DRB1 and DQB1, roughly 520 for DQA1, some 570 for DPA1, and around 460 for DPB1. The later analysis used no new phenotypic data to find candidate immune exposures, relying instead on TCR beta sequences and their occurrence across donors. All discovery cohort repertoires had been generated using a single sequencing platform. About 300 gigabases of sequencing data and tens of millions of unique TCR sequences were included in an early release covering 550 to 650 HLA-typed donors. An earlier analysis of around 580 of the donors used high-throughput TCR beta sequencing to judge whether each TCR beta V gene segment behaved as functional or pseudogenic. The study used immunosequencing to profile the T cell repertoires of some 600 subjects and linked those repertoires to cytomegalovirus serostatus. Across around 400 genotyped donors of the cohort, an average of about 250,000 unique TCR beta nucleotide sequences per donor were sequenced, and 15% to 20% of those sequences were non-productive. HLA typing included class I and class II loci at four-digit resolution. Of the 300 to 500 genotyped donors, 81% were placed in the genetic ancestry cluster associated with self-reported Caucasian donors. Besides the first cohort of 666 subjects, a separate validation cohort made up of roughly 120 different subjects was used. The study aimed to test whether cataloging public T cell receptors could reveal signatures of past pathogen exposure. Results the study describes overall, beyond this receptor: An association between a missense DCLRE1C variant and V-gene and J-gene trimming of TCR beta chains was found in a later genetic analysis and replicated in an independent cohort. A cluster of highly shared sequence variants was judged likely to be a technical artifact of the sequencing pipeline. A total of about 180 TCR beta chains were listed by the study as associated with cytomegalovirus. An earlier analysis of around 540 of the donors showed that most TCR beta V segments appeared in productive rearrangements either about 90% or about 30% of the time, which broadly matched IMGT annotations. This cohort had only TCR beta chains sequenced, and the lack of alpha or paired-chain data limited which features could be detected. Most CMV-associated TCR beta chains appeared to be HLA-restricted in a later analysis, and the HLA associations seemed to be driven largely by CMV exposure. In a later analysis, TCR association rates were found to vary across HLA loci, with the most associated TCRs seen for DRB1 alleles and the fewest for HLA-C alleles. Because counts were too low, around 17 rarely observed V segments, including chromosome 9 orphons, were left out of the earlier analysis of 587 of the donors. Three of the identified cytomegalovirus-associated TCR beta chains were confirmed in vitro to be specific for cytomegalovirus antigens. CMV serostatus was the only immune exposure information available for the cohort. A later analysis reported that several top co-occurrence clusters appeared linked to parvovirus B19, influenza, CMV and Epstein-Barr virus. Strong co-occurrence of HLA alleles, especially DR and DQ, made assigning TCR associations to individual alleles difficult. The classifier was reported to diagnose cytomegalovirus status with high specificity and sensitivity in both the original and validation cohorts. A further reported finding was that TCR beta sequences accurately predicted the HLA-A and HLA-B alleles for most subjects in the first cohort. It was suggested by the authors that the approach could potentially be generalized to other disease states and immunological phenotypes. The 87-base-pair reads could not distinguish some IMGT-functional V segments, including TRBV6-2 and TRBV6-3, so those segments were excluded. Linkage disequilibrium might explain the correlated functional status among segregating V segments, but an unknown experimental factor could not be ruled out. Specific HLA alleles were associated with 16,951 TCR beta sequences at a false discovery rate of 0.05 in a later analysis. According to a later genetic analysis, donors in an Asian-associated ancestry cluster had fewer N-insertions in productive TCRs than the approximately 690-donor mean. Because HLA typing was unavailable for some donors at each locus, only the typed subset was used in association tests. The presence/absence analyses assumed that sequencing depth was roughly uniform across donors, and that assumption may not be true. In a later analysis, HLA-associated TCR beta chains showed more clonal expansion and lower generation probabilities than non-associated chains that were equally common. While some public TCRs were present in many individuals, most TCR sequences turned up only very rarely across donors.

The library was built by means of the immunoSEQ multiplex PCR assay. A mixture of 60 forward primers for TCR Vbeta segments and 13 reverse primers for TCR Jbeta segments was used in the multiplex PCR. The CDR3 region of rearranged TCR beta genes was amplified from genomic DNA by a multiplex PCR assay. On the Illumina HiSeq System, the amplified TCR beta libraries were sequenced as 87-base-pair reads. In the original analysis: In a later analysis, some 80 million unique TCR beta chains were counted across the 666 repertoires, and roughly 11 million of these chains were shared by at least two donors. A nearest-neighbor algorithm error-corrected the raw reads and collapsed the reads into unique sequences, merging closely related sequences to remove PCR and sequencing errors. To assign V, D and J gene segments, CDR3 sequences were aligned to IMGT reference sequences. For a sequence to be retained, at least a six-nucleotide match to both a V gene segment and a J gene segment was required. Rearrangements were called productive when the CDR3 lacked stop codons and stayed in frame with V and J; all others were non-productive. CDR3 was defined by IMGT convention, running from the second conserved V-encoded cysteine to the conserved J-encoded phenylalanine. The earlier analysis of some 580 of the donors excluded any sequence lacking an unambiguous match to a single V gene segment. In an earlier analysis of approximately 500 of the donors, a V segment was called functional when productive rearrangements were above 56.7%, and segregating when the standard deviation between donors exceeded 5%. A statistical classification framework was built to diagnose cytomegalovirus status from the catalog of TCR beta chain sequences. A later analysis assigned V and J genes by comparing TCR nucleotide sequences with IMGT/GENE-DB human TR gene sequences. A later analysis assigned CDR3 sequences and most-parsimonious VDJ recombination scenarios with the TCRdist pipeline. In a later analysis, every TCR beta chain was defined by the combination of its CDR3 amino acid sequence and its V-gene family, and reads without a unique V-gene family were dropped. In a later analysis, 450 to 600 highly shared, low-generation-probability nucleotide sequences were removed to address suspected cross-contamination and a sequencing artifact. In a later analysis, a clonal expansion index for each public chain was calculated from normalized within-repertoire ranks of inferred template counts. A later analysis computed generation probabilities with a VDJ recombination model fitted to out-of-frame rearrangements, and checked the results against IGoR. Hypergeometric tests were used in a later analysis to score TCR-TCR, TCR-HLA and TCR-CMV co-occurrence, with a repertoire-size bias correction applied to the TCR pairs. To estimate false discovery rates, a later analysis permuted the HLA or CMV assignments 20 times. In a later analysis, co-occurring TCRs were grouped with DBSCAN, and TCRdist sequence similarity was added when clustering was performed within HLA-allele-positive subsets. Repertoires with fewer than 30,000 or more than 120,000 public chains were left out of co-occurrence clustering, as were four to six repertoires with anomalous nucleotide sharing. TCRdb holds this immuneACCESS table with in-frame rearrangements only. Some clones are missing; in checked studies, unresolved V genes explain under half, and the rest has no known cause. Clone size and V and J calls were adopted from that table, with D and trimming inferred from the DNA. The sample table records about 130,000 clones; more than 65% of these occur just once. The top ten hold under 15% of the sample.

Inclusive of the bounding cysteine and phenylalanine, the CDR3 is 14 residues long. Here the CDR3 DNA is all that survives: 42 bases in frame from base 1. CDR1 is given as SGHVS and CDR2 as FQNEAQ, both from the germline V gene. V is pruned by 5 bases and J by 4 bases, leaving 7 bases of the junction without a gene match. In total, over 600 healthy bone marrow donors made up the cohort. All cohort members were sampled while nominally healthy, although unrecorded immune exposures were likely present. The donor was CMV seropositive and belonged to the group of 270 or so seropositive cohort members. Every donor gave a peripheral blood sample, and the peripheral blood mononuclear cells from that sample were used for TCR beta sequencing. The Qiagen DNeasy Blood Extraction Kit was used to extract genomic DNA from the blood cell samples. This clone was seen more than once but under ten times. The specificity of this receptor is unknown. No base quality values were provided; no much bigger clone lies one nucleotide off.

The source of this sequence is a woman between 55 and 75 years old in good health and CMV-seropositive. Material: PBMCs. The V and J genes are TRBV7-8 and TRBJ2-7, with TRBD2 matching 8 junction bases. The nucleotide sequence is TGTGCCAGCAGCCAAAACGGACTAGCTTACGAGCAGTACTTC. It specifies CASSQNGLAYEQYF.